The next 28 T cell receptor beta chains were all read from a single sample in a study of TIL therapy for anti-PD-1-resistant metastatic lung cancer (dated by TCRdb to the early 2020s). TCR beta CDR3 regions were amplified from genomic DNA by bias-controlled multiplex PCR with the immunoSEQ v3 hsTCRB kit. The table was pulled from immuneACCESS by TCRdb, which kept in-frame rearrangements only. Such tables lose some clones; where checked, under half of the loss comes from unresolved V genes, and the rest has no known cause. Here the sample has some 57,000 clones; around 90% occur a single time. The ten largest clones add up to approximately 2.8% of the sample. Explained via the paper, the time point label denotes: pre-treatment sample, taken before nivolumab and TIL therapy. The sample in question was blood, obtained at baseline. These receptor sequences come from a person between 25 and 79 years old with non-small cell lung cancer.

V gene TRBV30 combines with J gene TRBJ1-5; D perhaps matches TRBD1 (6 bases). The CDR3 has 14 amino acids. Germline loops: CDR1 GTSNPN, CDR2 SVGIG (reference sequence). Between the trimmed V and J ends, which lost 4 bases and 4 bases, there was a span of 14 bases. The CDR3 DNA reads as TGTGCCTGGACTGCCTCCCAGGGGAATCAGCCCCAGCATTTT. Protein product: CAWTASQGNQPQHF.

The CDR3 sequence is CASSHSGSTDTQYF. Here the CDR3 DNA reads TGTGCCAGCAGCCACAGCGGGAGCACAGATACGCAGTATTTT. The chain recombines TRBV6-2 or TRBV6-3 with TRBJ2-3; tentative D call: TRBD2 (6 bases). This CDR3 comprises 14 residues. CDR1 MNHEY and CDR2 SVGEGT come from the germline V gene. V lost 6 bases and J lost 0, with 10 bases in between.

V and J are TRBV7-7 and TRBJ2-3; no reliable D call. The CDR3 is 14 amino acids. In germline, CDR1 is SSHAT, CDR2 FNYEAQ (reference sequence). V gave up 1 base and J gave up 2 bases, with 7 bases separating them. This CDR3 is CASSLDSSTDTQYF. CDR3 bases: TGTGCCAGCAGCTTAGACAGCTCCACAGATACGCAGTATTTT.

The rearrangement joins TRBV7-3 to TRBJ2-2; D is ambiguous. V was shortened by 3 bases and J by 1 base, with 6 bases between the two germline ends. This CDR3 comprises 14 residues. Germline V gene lookup returns CDR1 SGHTA and CDR2 FQGTGA. The CDR3 here is CASSFIGNTGELFF. For the CDR3, the DNA is TGTGCCAGCAGCTTCATAGGGAACACCGGGGAGCTGTTTTTT.

CDR3 amino acids: CASASAGLLTDTQYF. The CDR3 bases are TGTGCCAGCGCCTCAGCGGGGCTGCTCACAGATACGCAGTATTTT. The V gene is TRBV18, the J gene TRBJ2-3, with TRBD2 matching 7 bases. From germline, CDR1 is KGHSH and CDR2 LQKENI. The V gene end was trimmed by 8 bases and the J gene end by 2 bases; junction bases not matched to a gene: 10. The CDR3 covers 15 residues.

The chain links TRBV3-1 (or the pseudogene TRBV3-2) to TRBJ1-4; D is uncertain. The CDR3 is made up of 16 amino acids. Looked up from germline, CDR1 is LGHDT and CDR2 is YNNKEL (reference sequence). V dropped 7 bases and J dropped 8 bases, with 23 bases sitting between them. In DNA form, the CDR3 reads TGTGCCAGCACTAAACGAGGGTTTGGGGAGAAGGAAAAACTGTTTTTT. This sequence encodes CASTKRGFGEKEKLFF.

V gene TRBV5-4 combines with J gene TRBJ2-7; tentatively, D is TRBD1 (6 bases). The germline CDR1 and CDR2 sequences are SGHNT and YYREEE (reference sequence). The CDR3 length is 13 residues. V lost 3 bases to trimming and J lost 5 bases, with 12 bases between them. CDR3 nucleotide sequence: TGTGCCAGCAGCTACAGGGATTCTGACGAGCAGTACTTC. Its protein product is CASSYRDSDEQYF. Complete variable domain (other parts from reference TRBV5-4 and TRBJ2-7): ETGVTQSPTHLIKTRGQQVTLRCSSQSGHNTVSWYQQALGQGPQFIFQYYREEENGRGNFPPRFSGLQFPNYSSELNVNALELDDSALYLCASSYRDSDEQYFGPGTRLTVT.

The rearrangement uses TRBV12-5 and TRBJ1-1, with D unresolved. This CDR3 region has 15 residues. Trimming took off 0 bases at V and 2 bases at J, with 10 bases between the two ends. The germline V gene has CDR1 LGHNT and CDR2 FRNRAP. DNA of the CDR3: TGTGCTAGTGGTTTGGTGGACGGAACTAACACTGAAGCTTTCTTT. Translating gives CASGLVDGTNTEAFF.

The chain employs TRBV27 and TRBJ2-4; D might be TRBD1 or TRBD2, each matching 5 bases. Trimming stripped 2 bases from V and 1 base from J, with 15 bases between. Germline V gives CDR1 MNHEY, CDR2 SMNVEV (reference sequence). CDR3 length: 17 residues. The CDR3 here is CASSLKPGPVAKNIQYF. In nucleotides, the CDR3 is TGTGCCAGCAGTTTAAAACCGGGACCAGTGGCCAAAAACATTCAGTACTTC.

The chain uses TRBV12-3 or TRBV12-4 and TRBJ1-5; possible D gene TRBD1, 5 bases. Trimming removed 6 bases at V and 11 bases at J, with 14 bases between. This CDR3 comprises 12 residues. The CDR3 loop reads CASSRRDLAQHF. The CDR3 coding sequence is TGTGCCAGCAGCCGCCGGGACCTCGCCCAGCATTTT.

The chain is built from TRBV19 and TRBJ2-1; either TRBD1 or TRBD2 may fit D (6 bases each). The CDR3 runs to 14 residues. Per germline, CDR1 LNHDA and CDR2 SQIVND (reference sequence). V shed 4 bases and J shed 1 base, with 8 bases lying between them. The CDR3 DNA sequence: TGTGCCAGTAGTAGGGGGGCATCCTACAATGAGCAGTTCTTC. It is translated as CASSRGASYNEQFF.

The chain is built from TRBV27 and TRBJ2-7, with TRBD1 matching 7 bases. Germline CDR1 reads MNHEY; CDR2 reads SMNVEV (reference sequence). The V segment lost 5 bases and the J segment 2 bases; nucleotides outside the gene matches: 6. This CDR3 is 14 amino acids long. CDR3 in amino acids: CASSPGQSTYEQYF. The CDR3 DNA reads as TGTGCCAGCAGTCCGGGACAGTCGACCTACGAGCAGTACTTC.

V usage is TRBV14 and J usage is TRBJ2-3; TRBD2 matches 13 bases. The CDR3 consists of 20 residues. V was pared by 4 bases and J by 3 bases, with 16 bases of the junction left unmatched. In germline, CDR1 is SGHDN, CDR2 FVKESK. The CDR3 nucleotides read TGTGCCAGCAGCCCGGGCATTACTAAGACTAGCGGGAGGAAGACAGATACGCAGTATTTT. This gives the protein CASSPGITKTSGRKTDTQYF.

This chain connects TRBV5-1 to TRBJ2-6; no reliable D call. V was shortened by 6 bases and J by 4 bases, with 8 bases between the two germline ends. CDR1 is SGHRS, CDR2 YFSETQ, per germline. The length of the CDR3 is 13 residues. CDR3 sequence (DNA): TGCGCCAGCACTAAGTTGGGGGCCAACGTCCTGACTTTC. Translation: CASTKLGANVLTF.

This clone was seen only once. This chain connects TRBV2 to TRBJ2-5; possibly TRBD1 for D (5 bases). This CDR3 comprises 12 residues. From germline, CDR1 is SNHLY and CDR2 FYNNEI. V lost 5 bases to trimming and J lost 8 bases, with 12 bases between them. CDR3 sequence reads: CASSFRRDTQYF. The CDR3 DNA follows: TGTGCCAGCAGTTTTCGCAGGGATACCCAGTACTTC.

CDR3 loop: CASSSQTGQGKGQPQHF. The CDR3 nucleotides read TGTGCCAGTAGTTCTCAAACGGGACAGGGGAAAGGTCAGCCCCAGCATTTT. This chain connects TRBV19 to TRBJ1-5, with 10 bases lining up with TRBD1. The germline V gene encodes CDR1 LNHDA and CDR2 SQIVND (reference sequence). There are 17 residues in the CDR3. With V trimmed by 5 bases and J by 6 bases, 13 bases remained unmatched.

The V call is TRBV3-1 (or the pseudogene TRBV3-2), the J call TRBJ1-5; the D is unclear. Germline CDR1 reads LGHDT; CDR2 reads YNNKEL (reference sequence). The CDR3 is 13 residues long. Trimming cost V 5 bases and J 4 bases, with 9 bases left between them. CDR3 coding DNA: TGTGCCAGCAGCGCTGCCCCTAATCAGCCCCAGCATTTT. This encodes CASSAAPNQPQHF.

V is TRBV27 and J is TRBJ2-7; 8 nucleotides line up with TRBD1. This CDR3 contains 13 residues. Germline V gene data show CDR1 as MNHEY and CDR2 as SMNVEV (reference sequence). V trimming: 3 bases; J trimming: 5 bases; junction bases outside the gene matches: 3. This CDR3 is CASSLDRVNEQYF. CDR3 nucleotides: TGTGCCAGCAGTTTGGACAGGGTGAACGAGCAGTACTTC.

The chain couples TRBV6-5 to TRBJ1-1, with D possibly being TRBD1 (6 bases). The CDR3 runs 14 residues. Trimming pared 7 bases from V and 4 bases from J, leaving 16 bases between. Germline CDR1 and CDR2: MNHEY and SVGAGI. In DNA form, the CDR3 reads TGTGCCAGCAAGGGGGGGAGGGAGGGCACTGAAGCTTTCTTT. Its protein is CASKGGREGTEAFF.

The rearrangement joins TRBV10-3 to TRBJ2-3, with D unclear. The CDR3 sequence is 14 residues long. V lost 4 bases and J 0 bases, leaving 8 bases between the germline ends. Germline-derived CDR1 and CDR2 are ENHRY and SYGVKD. As DNA, the CDR3 is TGTGCCATCAGTGGGTTTTCAAGCACAGATACGCAGTATTTT. Its translation is CAISGFSSTDTQYF.

The CDR3 DNA sequence: TGTGCCTGGATCCGCGGTGGAGCGGGAGGTGATGAGCAGTTCTTC. Its protein product is CAWIRGGAGGDEQFF. V usage is TRBV30 and J usage is TRBJ2-1; the match to TRBD2 covers 9 bases. CDR1 is GTSNPN and CDR2 is SVGIG in the germline V gene (reference sequence). The CDR3 covers 15 residues. V lost 4 bases to trimming and J lost 8 bases; unmatched junction nucleotides: 12.

This rearrangement joins TRBV19 to TRBJ2-4; D is possibly TRBD2 (5 bases). In germline, CDR1 is LNHDA, CDR2 SQIVND (reference sequence). V was pared by 7 bases and J by 3 bases, with 13 bases between. The CDR3 sequence is 14 residues long. This CDR3 is CASTNSGFKNIQYF. The CDR3 nucleotides are TGTGCCAGTACCAATTCGGGGTTCAAAAACATTCAGTACTTC.

This chain joins TRBV18 and TRBJ2-2; TRBD2 is a possible D gene (5 bases). The CDR3 has 16 residues. Germline-derived CDR1 and CDR2 are KGHSH and LQKENI. V gave up 2 bases and J gave up 5 bases, with 15 bases separating them. CDR3 in DNA: TGTGCCAGCTCACCAGGGAGAGATCTGAGAACCGGGGAGCTGTTTTTT. Amino acids: CASSPGRDLRTGELFF.

The DNA of the CDR3 is TGTGCCAGCAGTTTGGGGCAGAGGGGCAGGAATGAGCAGTTCTTC. Encoded protein: CASSLGQRGRNEQFF. The chain joins TRBV28 to TRBJ2-1; D is tentatively TRBD1 or TRBD2 (5 bases each). V was shortened by 3 bases and J by 7 bases, with 16 bases between the two germline ends. The CDR3 runs 15 residues. The germline V gene has CDR1 MDHEN and CDR2 SYDVKM.

The rearrangement links TRBV19 to TRBJ2-7, with D possibly called TRBD1 or TRBD2 (6 bases each). The germline V and J ends were trimmed by 3 bases and 3 bases, with 15 bases remaining between them. Per germline, CDR1 LNHDA and CDR2 SQIVND (reference sequence). The CDR3 is 15 amino acids. The CDR3: CASSITIGGNYEQYF. The DNA for the CDR3 is TGTGCCAGTAGTATCACCATAGGGGGGAACTACGAGCAGTACTTC.

Turning to this clone: The sample contains more than one DNA sequence encoding this CDR3. The gene calls are TRBV5-1 and TRBJ2-7; no clear D. Between the trimmed V and J ends, which lost 0 bases and 3 bases, there was a span of 7 bases. Germline V gives CDR1 SGHRS, CDR2 YFSETQ. The CDR3 is 13 amino acids. The CDR3 spells CASSLEPLYEQYF. CDR3 in DNA: TGCGCCAGCAGCTTGGAACCCCTCTACGAGCAGTACTTC.

The chain joins TRBV24-1 to TRBJ2-1, with 11 bases matching TRBD1. Looked up from germline, CDR1 is KGHDR and CDR2 is SFDVKD. CDR3 length: 15 amino acids. J gave up 8 bases and V 4 bases, and 6 bases lay outside the gene matches. The CDR3 here is CATSDGTGGRHEQFF. The CDR3 coding sequence is TGTGCCACCAGTGACGGGACAGGGGGAAGGCATGAGCAGTTCTTC.

The V call is TRBV2, the J call TRBJ1-5; TRBD1 agrees at 9 bases. Per the germline V gene, CDR1 is SNHLY and CDR2 is FYNNEI. J lost 6 bases, V lost 7 bases, and 7 bases had no gene match. This CDR3 has 14 residues. CDR3 sequence (DNA): TGTGCCAGCAAGGCTTCGACAGGGGGTCAGCCCCAGCATTTT. Its translation is CASKASTGGQPQHF.